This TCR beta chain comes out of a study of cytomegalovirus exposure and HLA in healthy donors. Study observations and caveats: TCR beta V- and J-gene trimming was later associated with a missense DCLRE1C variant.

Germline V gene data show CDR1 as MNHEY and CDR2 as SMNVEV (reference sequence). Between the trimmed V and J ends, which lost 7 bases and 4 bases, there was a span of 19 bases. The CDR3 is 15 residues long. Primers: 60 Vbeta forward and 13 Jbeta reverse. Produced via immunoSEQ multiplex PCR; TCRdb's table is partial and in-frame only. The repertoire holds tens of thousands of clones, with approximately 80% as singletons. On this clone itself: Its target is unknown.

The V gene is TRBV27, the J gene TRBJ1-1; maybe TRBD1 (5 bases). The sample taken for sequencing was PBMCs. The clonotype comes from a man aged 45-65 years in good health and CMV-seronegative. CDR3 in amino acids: CASNRISGGGTEAFF. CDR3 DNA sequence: TGTGCCAGCAACAGGATTTCTGGGGGGGGCACTGAAGCTTTCTTT.